One and the same sample provided the 8 T cell receptor beta chains below, sequenced in a study of cytomegalovirus exposure and HLA in healthy donors. PCR used 60 Vbeta primers and 13 Jbeta primers. Here immunoSEQ multiplex PCR was the method, and the copy in TCRdb shows in-frame clones only, minus some. The sample shows about 150,000 clones, around 9% of them seen only once. The source material was PBMCs. Receptors were obtained from a woman aged 40 to 50 in good health and CMV-seropositive.

The chain joins TRBV18 to TRBJ2-7; 8 bases align to TRBD1. This CDR3 contains 14 residues. The V segment lost 4 bases and the J segment 2 bases; nucleotides outside the gene matches: 4. Per germline, CDR1 KGHSH and CDR2 LQKENI. CDR3 sequence reads: CASSRQGITYEQYF. The CDR3 DNA reads as TGTGCCAGCTCACGACAGGGGATTACCTACGAGCAGTACTTC.

This clone was observed a few times. The genes are TRBV12-5 and TRBJ1-2; perhaps TRBD1 as D (6 bases). Germline V CDR1 and CDR2: LGHNT, FRNRAP. V gave up 4 bases and J gave up 4 bases, with 10 bases separating them. The CDR3 has 13 residues. The CDR3 spells CASGSRDTYGYTF. CDR3 in DNA: TGTGCTAGTGGTTCCCGGGACACCTATGGCTACACCTTC.

V is TRBV2 and J is TRBJ2-5, with D possibly being TRBD2 (6 bases). Germline-derived CDR1 and CDR2 are SNHLY and FYNNEI. The CDR3 is 14 residues long. Deletions cut 2 bases from V and 5 bases from J, with 12 bases between. The CDR3 nucleotides read TGTGCCAGCAGTGAAACCCTAGGAGGGGAGACCCAGTACTTC. It translates to CASSETLGGETQYF.

This chain joins TRBV6-1 and TRBJ2-2; a possible D gene is TRBD1 (6 bases). The CDR3 sequence is 13 residues long. Trimming stripped 4 bases from V and 8 bases from J, with 11 bases between. Germline V lookup: CDR1 MNHNS, CDR2 SASEGT. The CDR3 DNA reads as TGTGCCAGCAGTGTTTCAGGGGAAGGGGAGCTGTTTTTT. This gives the protein CASSVSGEGELFF.

The genes are TRBV7-2 and TRBJ2-5; possible D gene TRBD1, 5 bases. Trimming cost V 4 bases and J 5 bases, with 14 bases left between them. Germline CDR1 and CDR2: SGHTA and FQGNSA. CDR3 length: 14 amino acids. This CDR3 is CASSWQRGAETQYF. For the CDR3, the DNA is TGTGCCAGCAGCTGGCAAAGGGGCGCTGAGACCCAGTACTTC.

The chain couples TRBV5-6 to TRBJ2-3, with 8 nucleotides matching TRBD2. V was pared by 0 bases and J by 0 bases, with 6 bases of the junction left unmatched. The CDR3 sequence is 17 residues long. Germline assignment: CDR1 SGHDT and CDR2 YYEEEE. CDR3 amino acids: CASSLEILAASTDTQYF. The CDR3 region has the DNA TGTGCCAGCAGCTTGGAGATACTAGCGGCTAGCACAGATACGCAGTATTTT.

The DNA for the CDR3 is TGTGCCAGTATTGCGGTGAACACTGAAGCTTTCTTT. It codes for CASIAVNTEAFF. The chain couples TRBV19 to TRBJ1-1; D is unresolved. Germline V lookup: CDR1 LNHDA, CDR2 SQIVND (reference sequence). The ends were cut back, 7 bases at V and 0 bases at J, with 6 bases in the middle. This CDR3 has 12 residues.

This chain joins TRBV5-4 and TRBJ2-2; 10 bases match TRBD2. Germline V CDR1 and CDR2: SGHNT, YYREEE (reference sequence). The CDR3 consists of 16 residues. After removal of 2 bases from V and 5 bases from J, the junction contained 6 bases not matched to a gene. The CDR3 reads CASSLSGGARTGELFF. In DNA form, the CDR3 reads TGTGCCAGCAGCTTAAGCGGGGGGGCCAGGACCGGGGAGCTGTTTTTT.